This TCR beta chain originates from a study of control samples from healthy donors and cancer patients (dated by TCRdb to 2020 to 2021). A note on this clone: Its antigen remains unidentified. The sample holds no much larger clone one base away, and base qualities are not on file.

Looking up the germline V gene (reference sequence) yields CDR1 PRHDT and CDR2 FYEKMQ. Deletion took 5 bases off V and 0 bases off J, with a span of 14 bases between the germline ends. The CDR3 covers 16 residues, taking in both the cysteine and the phenylalanine. Only the CDR3 DNA stays, 48 bases, in frame from base 1. Libraries were constructed by the immunoSEQ multiplex PCR assay. Entries here come from immuneACCESS through TCRdb and include only in-frame sequences with V and J called. Some clones fail to appear in such tables; in the studies checked, an unresolved V gene covers under half of the shortfall, and the cause of the remainder is unknown. For this sample the table gives 190,000 or so clones, of which approximately 95% were detected only once. The ten largest account for more than 1.1% of the sample.

The chain links TRBV13 with TRBJ1-3; a tentative D call is TRBD1 (6 bases match). Sequencing used blood. The sequence was collected from a young man in good health. The CDR3 corresponds to CASSPGDTNSGNTIYF. The DNA sequence reads TGTGCCAGCAGCCCCGGGGACACAAACTCTGGAAACACCATATATTTT.